The source of this T cell receptor beta chain is a study of cytomegalovirus exposure and HLA in healthy donors. PCR was performed using 60 Vbeta and 13 Jbeta primers. Sequenced by immunoSEQ multiplex PCR; TCRdb stores in-frame clones only, minus some. The table records around 86,000 clones, less than 10% of them present only once. Study findings and constraints: Later analysis found that TCR beta chains associated with HLA were more clonally expanded than other, equally common chains. The authors enumerated around 150 TCR beta chains as linked to cytomegalovirus.

Comments on this clone: As yet, its antigen is unknown.

Germline lookup yields CDR1 WSHSY and CDR2 SAAADI. CDR3 length: 12 residues. V lost 6 bases, J lost 7 bases, and 9 bases lay in between. The rearrangement links TRBV10-2 to TRBJ1-4, with D tentatively TRBD1 (6 bases). The source of this sequence is a man aged 45 to 65 in good health and CMV-seronegative. Input material: PBMCs. The DNA for the CDR3 is TGCGCCAGCAGACAGGGACCTGAAAAACTGTTTTTT. This codes for CASRQGPEKLFF.